This TCR beta chain was sequenced for a study of blood T cell repertoires in COVID-19. Method: immunoSEQ multiplex PCR; TCRdb's copy keeps in-frame clones and lacks some. The sample holds roughly 24,000 clones, 80% to 95% seen once. Germline CDR1 SGHKS, CDR2 YYEKEE (reference sequence). The CDR3 is made up of 15 amino acids. Losses at the gene ends were 3 bases for V and 2 bases for J; bases not matched to a gene: 5. V and J are TRBV5-5 and TRBJ2-5; TRBD2 matches at 9 bases. The sequence derives from a human donor in a cohort sampled during active COVID-19. Sequencing used peripheral blood. Here the CDR3 DNA reads TGTGCCAGCAGCTCCATAGCGGGAGATCAAGAGACCCAGTACTTC. Its protein product is CASSSIAGDQETQYF.